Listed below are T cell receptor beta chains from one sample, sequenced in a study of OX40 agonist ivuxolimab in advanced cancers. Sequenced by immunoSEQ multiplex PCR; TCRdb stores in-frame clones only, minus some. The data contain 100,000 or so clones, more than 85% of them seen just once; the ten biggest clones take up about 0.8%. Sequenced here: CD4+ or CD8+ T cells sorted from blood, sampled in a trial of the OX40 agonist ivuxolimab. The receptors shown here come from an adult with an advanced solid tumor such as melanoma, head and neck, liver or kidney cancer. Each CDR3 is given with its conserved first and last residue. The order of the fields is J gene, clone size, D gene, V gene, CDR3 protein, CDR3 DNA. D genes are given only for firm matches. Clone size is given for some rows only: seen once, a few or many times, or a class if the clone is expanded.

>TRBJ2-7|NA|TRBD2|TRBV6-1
CASSVPSGVSYEQYF
TGTGCCAGCAGTGTCCCTAGCGGAGTCTCCTACGAGCAGTACTTC
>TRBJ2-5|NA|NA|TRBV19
CASSRDFQGQETQYF
TGTGCCAGTAGTCGGGACTTCCAGGGCCAAGAGACCCAGTACTTC
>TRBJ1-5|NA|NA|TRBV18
CASSTNPDQPQHF
TGTGCCAGCTCAACCAATCCAGACCAGCCCCAGCATTTT
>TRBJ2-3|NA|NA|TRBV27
CASSPIVTDTQYF
TGTGCCAGCAGTCCTATCGTCACAGATACGCAGTATTTT
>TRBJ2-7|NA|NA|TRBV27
CASSSSHRGAYEQYF
TGTGCCAGCAGTTCCTCCCACCGTGGGGCGTACGAGCAGTACTTC
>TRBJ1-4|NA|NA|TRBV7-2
CASSPRGGGKLFF
TGTGCCAGCAGCCCGAGGGGGGGTGGAAAACTGTTTTTT
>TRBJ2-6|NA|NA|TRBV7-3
CASSPSIAGRANVLTF
TGTGCCAGCAGTCCTTCAATCGCAGGCCGGGCCAACGTCCTGACTTTC
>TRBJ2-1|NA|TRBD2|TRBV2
CASRRLAGANEQFF
TGTGCCAGCAGAAGACTAGCGGGAGCCAATGAGCAGTTCTTC
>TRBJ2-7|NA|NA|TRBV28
CASSSSNEQYF
TGTGCCAGCAGTTCTTCTAACGAGCAGTACTTC
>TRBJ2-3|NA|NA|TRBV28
CASSVGNGGTDTQYF
TGTGCCAGCAGTGTAGGGAATGGGGGCACAGATACGCAGTATTTT
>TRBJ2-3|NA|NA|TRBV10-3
CAISGGAPSTDTQYF
TGTGCCATCAGTGGGGGTGCCCCCTCCACAGATACGCAGTATTTT
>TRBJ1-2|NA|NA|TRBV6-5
CASSYQGIWGYTF
TGTGCCAGCAGTTACCAGGGAATCTGGGGCTACACCTTC
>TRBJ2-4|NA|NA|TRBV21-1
CASSSGGRAFDIQYF
TGTGCCAGCAGCTCCGGCGGGAGGGCGTTCGACATTCAGTACTTC
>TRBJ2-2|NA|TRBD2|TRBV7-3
CASSPSGMGTGELFF
TGTGCCAGCAGCCCCAGCGGGATGGGCACCGGGGAGCTGTTTTTT
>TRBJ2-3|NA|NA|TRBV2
CASSGGLGRGDTQYF
TGTGCCAGCAGTGGGGGGCTAGGAAGGGGCGATACGCAGTATTTT
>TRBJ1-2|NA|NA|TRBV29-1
CSAGGVDGYTF
TGCAGCGCGGGGGGGGTCGATGGCTACACCTTC
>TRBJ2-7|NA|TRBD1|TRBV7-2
CATSRDRGAYEQYF
TGTGCCACCTCCCGGGACAGGGGAGCCTACGAGCAGTACTTC
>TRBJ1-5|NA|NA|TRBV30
CAWSVWGGNQPQHF
TGTGCCTGGAGTGTATGGGGTGGCAATCAGCCCCAGCATTTT
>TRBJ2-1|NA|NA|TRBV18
CASSLAVHGQFF
TGTGCCAGCTCACTTGCCGTTCACGGGCAGTTCTTC
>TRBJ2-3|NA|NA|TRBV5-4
CASSLGPLTSDTQYF
TGTGCCAGCAGCTTGGGACCCCTAACGTCAGATACGCAGTATTTT
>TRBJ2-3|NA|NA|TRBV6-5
CASRGDTQYF
TGTGCCAGCAGAGGGGATACGCAGTATTTT
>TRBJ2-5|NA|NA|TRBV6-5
CAVTAGTETQYF
TGTGCCGTGACGGCGGGGACAGAGACCCAGTACTTC
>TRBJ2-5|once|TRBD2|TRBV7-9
CASSFGRGNVQETQYF
TGTGCCAGCAGCTTCGGGAGGGGAAACGTCCAAGAGACCCAGTACTTC
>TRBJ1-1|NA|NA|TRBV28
CASSFQGRGTEAFF
TGTGCCAGCAGTTTTCAGGGGCGAGGAACTGAAGCTTTCTTT
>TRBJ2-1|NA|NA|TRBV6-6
CASSPGSIHEQFF
TGTGCCAGCAGCCCCGGGAGTATCCATGAGCAGTTCTTC
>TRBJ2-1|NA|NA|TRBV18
CASSFSSGNNEQFF
TGTGCCAGCTCATTTTCTTCAGGAAACAATGAGCAGTTCTTC
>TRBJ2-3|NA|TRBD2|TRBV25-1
CASSEGKLAGADTQYF
TGTGCCAGCAGTGAAGGGAAACTAGCGGGGGCAGATACGCAGTATTTT
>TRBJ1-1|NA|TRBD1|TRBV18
CASSPGTGVKAFF
TGTGCCAGCTCACCAGGGACAGGGGTGAAAGCTTTCTTT
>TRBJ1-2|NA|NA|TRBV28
CASTWMAGRGYTF
TGTGCCAGCACCTGGATGGCCGGGCGCGGCTACACCTTC
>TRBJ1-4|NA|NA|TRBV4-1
CASSQFRVQLIEKLFF
TGCGCCAGCAGCCAATTCAGAGTTCAGCTTATAGAAAAACTGTTTTTT
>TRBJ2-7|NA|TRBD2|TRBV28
CASSLLGTSGGYEQYF
TGTGCCAGCAGTCTCCTAGGGACTAGCGGGGGTTACGAGCAGTACTTC
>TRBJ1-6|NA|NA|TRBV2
CASSENRLSYNSPLHF
TGTGCCAGCAGTGAGAACAGGCTCTCCTATAATTCACCCCTCCACTTT
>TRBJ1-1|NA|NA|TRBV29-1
CSVKPLVGNTEAFF
TGCAGCGTCAAGCCTTTGGTGGGCAACACTGAAGCTTTCTTT
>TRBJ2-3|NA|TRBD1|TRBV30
CAWKKGASTAQYF
TGTGCCTGGAAGAAGGGGGCTTCGACCGCCCAGTATTTT
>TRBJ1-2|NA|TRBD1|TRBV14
CASSQPTGGPANYGYTF
TGTGCCAGCAGCCAACCTACAGGGGGTCCAGCTAACTATGGCTACACCTTC
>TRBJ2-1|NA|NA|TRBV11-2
CASSLLANSNNEQFF
TGTGCCAGCAGCTTGCTAGCGAATAGTAACAATGAGCAGTTCTTC
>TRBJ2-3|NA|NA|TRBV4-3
CASSQDLARAVWADTQYF
TGCGCCAGCAGCCAAGATTTAGCCAGGGCAGTTTGGGCAGATACGCAGTATTTT
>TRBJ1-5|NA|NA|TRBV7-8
CASSLESGRNQPQHF
TGTGCCAGCAGCTTAGAATCCGGGAGGAATCAGCCCCAGCATTTT
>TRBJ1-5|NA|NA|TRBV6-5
CASSPGTYQPQHF
TGTGCCAGCAGCCCCGGGACGTACCAGCCCCAGCATTTT